This T cell receptor beta chain was identified during a study of identical twins. Carrying unique molecular identifiers, the cDNA also gained a universal primer site through template switching. TCRdb ran MiXCR on the 5' RACE reads and lists one entry per CDR3 protein. The sample includes 690,000 or so distinct CDR3 sequences, roughly 8% of them seen just once. The study, taken as a whole, reports: Model-predicted out-of-frame TCR alpha sharing fell below observed values in monozygotic twins. The authors drew conclusions from cross-sectional statistical analysis rather than following the same donors. One should note that invariant MAIT and iNKT cells could partly confound zero-insertion analyses.

Comments on this clonotype: What it binds is not known.

CDR1 is MNHEY and CDR2 is SMNVEV in the germline V gene (reference sequence). The CDR3 runs to 19 residues. The germline V and J ends were trimmed by 4 bases and 0 bases, with 19 bases remaining between them. This sample also appeared in a second study, on yellow fever vaccine responses in identical twins.

Sequencing was done on a sample of PBMCs. The source of this sequence is a woman between 18 and 29 years old in good health. This rearrangement joins TRBV27 to TRBJ2-6, with TRBD1 as a possible D gene (6 bases). CDR3 residues: CASSSDGGLTFSGANVLTF. The CDR3 DNA reads as TGTGCCAGCAGTTCGGATGGGGGCCTGACCTTCTCTGGGGCCAACGTCCTGACTTTC.